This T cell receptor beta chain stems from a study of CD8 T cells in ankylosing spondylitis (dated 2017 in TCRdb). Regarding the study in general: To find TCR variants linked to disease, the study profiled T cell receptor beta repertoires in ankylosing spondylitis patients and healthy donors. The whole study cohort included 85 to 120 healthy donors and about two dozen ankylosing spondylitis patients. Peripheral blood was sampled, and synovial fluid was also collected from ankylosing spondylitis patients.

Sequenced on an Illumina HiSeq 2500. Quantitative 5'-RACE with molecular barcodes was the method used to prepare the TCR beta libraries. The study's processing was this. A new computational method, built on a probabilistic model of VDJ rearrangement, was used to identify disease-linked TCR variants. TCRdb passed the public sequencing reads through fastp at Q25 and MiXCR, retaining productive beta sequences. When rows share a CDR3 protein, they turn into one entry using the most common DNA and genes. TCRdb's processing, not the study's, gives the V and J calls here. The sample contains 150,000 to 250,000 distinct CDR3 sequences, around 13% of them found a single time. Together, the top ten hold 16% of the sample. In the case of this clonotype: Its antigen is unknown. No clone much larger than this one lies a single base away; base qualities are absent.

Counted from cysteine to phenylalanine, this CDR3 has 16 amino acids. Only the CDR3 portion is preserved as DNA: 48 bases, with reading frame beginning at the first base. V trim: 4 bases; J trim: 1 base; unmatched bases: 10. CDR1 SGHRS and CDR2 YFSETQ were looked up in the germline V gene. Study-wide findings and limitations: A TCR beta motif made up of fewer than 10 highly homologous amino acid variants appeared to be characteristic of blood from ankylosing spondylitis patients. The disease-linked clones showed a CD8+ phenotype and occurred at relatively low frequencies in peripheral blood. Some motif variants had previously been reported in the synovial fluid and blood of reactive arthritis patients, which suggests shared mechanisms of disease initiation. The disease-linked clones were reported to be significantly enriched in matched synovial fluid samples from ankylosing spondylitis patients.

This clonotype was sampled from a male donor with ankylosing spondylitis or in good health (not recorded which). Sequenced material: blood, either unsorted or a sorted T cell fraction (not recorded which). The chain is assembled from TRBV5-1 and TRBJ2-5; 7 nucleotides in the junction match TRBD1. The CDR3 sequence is CASSVGQFLTQETQYF. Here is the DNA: TGCGCCAGCAGCGTGGGACAGTTCCTAACCCAAGAGACCCAGTACTTC.